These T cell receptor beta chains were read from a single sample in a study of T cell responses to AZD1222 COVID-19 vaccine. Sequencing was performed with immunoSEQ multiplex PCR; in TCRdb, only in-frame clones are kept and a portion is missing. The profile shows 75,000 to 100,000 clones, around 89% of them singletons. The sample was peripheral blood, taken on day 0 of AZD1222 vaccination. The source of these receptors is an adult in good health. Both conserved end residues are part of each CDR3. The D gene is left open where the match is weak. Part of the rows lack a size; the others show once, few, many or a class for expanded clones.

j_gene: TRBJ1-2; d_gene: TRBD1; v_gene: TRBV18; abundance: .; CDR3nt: TGTGCCAGCTCAGAGGACAGGGGGCTTTATGGCTACACCTTC; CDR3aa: CASSEDRGLYGYTF
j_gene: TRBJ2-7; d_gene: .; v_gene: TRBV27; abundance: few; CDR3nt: TGTGCCAGCAGTTTAAGGGGGACACTGAGGCCCTACGAGCAGTACTTC; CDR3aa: CASSLRGTLRPYEQYF
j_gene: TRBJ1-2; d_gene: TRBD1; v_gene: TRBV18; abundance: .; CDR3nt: TGTGCCAGCTCCCCCGGACAGGCGACCAACTATGGCTACACCTTC; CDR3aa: CASSPGQATNYGYTF
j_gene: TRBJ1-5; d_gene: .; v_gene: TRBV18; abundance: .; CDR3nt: TGTGCCAGCTCACGGCGACGGGGCGAGAATCAGCCCCAGCATTTT; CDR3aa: CASSRRRGENQPQHF
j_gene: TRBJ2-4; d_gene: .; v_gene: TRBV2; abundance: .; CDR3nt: TGTGCCAGCAGTGAGTCCAGTGCCAAAAACATTCAGTACTTC; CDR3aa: CASSESSAKNIQYF
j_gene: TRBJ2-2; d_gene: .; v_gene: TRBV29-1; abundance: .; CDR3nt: TGCAGCGTTGATAAGGGAAACACCGGGGAGCTGTTTTTT; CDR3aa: CSVDKGNTGELFF
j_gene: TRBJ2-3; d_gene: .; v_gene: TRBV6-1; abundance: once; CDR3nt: TGTGCCAGCAGTGACCGAGGGAGAGGGATGGGCACAGATACGCAGTATTTT; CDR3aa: CASSDRGRGMGTDTQYF
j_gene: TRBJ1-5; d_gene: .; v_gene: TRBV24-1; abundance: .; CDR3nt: TGTGCCACCAGTGGCCGGGGGGAACAGCCCCAGCATTTT; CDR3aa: CATSGRGEQPQHF
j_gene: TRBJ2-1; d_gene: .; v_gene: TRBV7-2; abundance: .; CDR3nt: TGTGCCAGCAGCGCTAGGAGTGAGCAGTTCTTC; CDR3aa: CASSARSEQFF
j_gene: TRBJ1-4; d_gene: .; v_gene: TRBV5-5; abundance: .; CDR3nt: TGTGCCAGCACCCAGCGGGGGTTGGCTAATGAAAAACTGTTTTTT; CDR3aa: CASTQRGLANEKLFF
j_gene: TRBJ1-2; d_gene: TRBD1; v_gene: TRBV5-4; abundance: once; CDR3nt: TGTGCCAGCAGCTCACCGGACAGGGGGAGGGCTAACTATGGCTACACCTTC; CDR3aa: CASSSPDRGRANYGYTF
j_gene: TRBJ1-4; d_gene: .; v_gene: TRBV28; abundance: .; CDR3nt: TGTGCCAGCATTCCAACGGGACCGAGTGGAAAACTGTTTTTT; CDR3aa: CASIPTGPSGKLFF
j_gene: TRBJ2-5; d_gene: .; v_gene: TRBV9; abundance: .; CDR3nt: TGTGCCAGCAGCGTAGGCTTTGAGGTGGAGGGAAGGGAGACCCAGTACTTC; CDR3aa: CASSVGFEVEGRETQYF
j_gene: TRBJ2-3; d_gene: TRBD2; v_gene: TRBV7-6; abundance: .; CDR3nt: TGTGCCAGCAGCTCCCCCGCCGGGAGGGATACGCAGTATTTT; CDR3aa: CASSSPAGRDTQYF
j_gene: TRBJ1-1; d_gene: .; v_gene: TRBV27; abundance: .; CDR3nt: TGTGCCAGCAGTCCCGGAAACAGGGATGGAGCTGAAGCTTTCTTT; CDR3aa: CASSPGNRDGAEAFF
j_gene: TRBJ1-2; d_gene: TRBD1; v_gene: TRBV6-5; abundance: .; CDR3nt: TGTGCCAGCAGTTACCGGACAGGAGCATACTATGGCTACACCTTC; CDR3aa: CASSYRTGAYYGYTF
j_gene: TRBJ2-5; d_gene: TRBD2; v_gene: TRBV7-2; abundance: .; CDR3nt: TGTGCCAGCAGCTCGGGACTAGCGGGGGCCGGGACCCAGTACTTC; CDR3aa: CASSSGLAGAGTQYF
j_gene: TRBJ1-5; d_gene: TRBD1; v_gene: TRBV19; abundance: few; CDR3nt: TGTGCCAGTAGGCACCGGGACAGGGACCAGCCCCAGCATTTT; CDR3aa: CASRHRDRDQPQHF
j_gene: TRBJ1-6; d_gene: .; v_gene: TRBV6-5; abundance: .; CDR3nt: TGTGCCAGCCTAAGAAACAGGTTTACCTCACCCCTCCACTTT; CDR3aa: CASLRNRFTSPLHF
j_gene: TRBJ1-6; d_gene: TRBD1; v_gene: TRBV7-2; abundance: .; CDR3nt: TGTGCCAGCAGCTTATTCGGACAGGGTTATAATTCACCCCTCCACTTT; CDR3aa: CASSLFGQGYNSPLHF
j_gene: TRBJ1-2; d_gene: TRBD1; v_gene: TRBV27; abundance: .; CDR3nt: TGTGCCAGCAGTCCGTCGACAGGGGGCGGCTATGGCTACACCTTC; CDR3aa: CASSPSTGGGYGYTF
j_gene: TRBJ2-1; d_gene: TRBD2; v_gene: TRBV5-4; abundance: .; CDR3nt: TGTGCCAGCAGCTTTAGCGGGAGTGTCTACAATGAGCAGTTCTTC; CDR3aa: CASSFSGSVYNEQFF
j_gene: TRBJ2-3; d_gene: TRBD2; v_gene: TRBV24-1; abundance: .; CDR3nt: TGTGCCACCAGTGATCGGACTAGCGGGGGGGGTACGCAGTATTTT; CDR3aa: CATSDRTSGGGTQYF